This TCR beta chain originates from a study of control samples from healthy donors and cancer patients. Measured with immunoSEQ multiplex PCR; TCRdb has only the in-frame clones, and not every one. Found here are about 120,000 clones, 70% to 90% of them singletons; the top ten hold around 3.4%. Germline CDR1 reads GTSNPN; CDR2 reads SVGIG (reference sequence). V lost 5 bases, J lost 2 bases, and 3 bases stayed unmatched. The length of the CDR3 is 13 residues. The V call is TRBV30, the J call TRBJ2-5; 9 nucleotides match TRBD1. Material for sequencing was blood. This clonotype was obtained from a man aged 35 to 55 in good health. The CDR3 is CAWDGQGQETQYF. The DNA for the CDR3 is TGTGCCTGGGATGGACAGGGGCAAGAGACCCAGTACTTC.